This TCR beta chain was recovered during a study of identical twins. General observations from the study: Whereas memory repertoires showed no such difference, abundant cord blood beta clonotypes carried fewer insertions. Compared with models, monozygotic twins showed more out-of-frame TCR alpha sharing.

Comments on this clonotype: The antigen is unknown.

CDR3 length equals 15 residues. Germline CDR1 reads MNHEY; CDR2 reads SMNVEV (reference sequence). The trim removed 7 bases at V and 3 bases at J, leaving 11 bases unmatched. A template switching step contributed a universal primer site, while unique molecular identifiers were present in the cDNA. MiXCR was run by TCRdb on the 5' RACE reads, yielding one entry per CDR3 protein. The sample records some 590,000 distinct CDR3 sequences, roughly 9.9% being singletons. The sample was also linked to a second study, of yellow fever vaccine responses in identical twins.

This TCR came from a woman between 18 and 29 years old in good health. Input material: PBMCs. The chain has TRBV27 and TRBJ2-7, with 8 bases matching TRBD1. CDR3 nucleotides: TGTGCCAGCAATCAGGGGGCAGGGGGCATCTACGAGCAGTACTTC. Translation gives CASNQGAGGIYEQYF.